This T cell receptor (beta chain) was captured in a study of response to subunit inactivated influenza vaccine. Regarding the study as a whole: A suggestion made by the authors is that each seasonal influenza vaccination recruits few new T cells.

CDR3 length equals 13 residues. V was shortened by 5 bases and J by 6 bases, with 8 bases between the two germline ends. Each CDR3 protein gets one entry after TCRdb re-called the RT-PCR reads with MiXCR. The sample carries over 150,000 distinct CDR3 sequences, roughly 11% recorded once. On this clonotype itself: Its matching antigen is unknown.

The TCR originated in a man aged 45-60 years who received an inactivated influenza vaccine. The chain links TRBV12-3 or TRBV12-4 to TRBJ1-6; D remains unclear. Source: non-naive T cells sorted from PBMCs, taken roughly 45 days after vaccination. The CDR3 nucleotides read TGTGCCAGCAGTAGAGGTGTTAATTCACCCCTCCACTTT. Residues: CASSRGVNSPLHF.